These 14 T cell receptor beta chains were all obtained from the same sample, sequenced in a study of molecular identifiers for immune sequencing clone quantification. TCRdb recomputed calls from the PCR reads with MiXCR, one row per CDR3 protein. This table has hundreds of thousands of distinct CDR3 sequences, about 25% appearing once. Sequenced material: naive CD8+ T cells from blood, with Jurkat cell RNA spiked in. Subset given: FACS-sorted CD8+CD4-CCR7+CD45RA+ naive T cells. The receptors here all came from a human donor in good health. Some libraries in this study had Jurkat cell RNA spiked in.

The chain employs TRBV4-3 and TRBJ1-2, with D hard to call. The germline V and J ends were trimmed by 0 bases and 0 bases, with 8 bases remaining between them. The CDR3 runs 15 residues. Germline CDR1 is LGHNA and CDR2 is YSLEER. The CDR3 spells CASSQDWRTNYGYTF. The CDR3 nucleotides read TGCGCCAGCAGCCAAGACTGGAGAACTAACTATGGCTACACCTTC.

This clonotype has just one count. A read error may explain this, as a much larger clone is one base away. Since the CDR3 does not end with the conserved phenylalanine or tryptophan, this likely comes from a read error. The rearrangement joins TRBV9 to TRBJ2-3; the D gene is possibly TRBD1 (6 bases). Deletions cut 2 bases from V and 4 bases from J, with 14 bases between. The germline V gene has CDR1 SGDLS and CDR2 YYNGEE. The CDR3 contains 15 residues. Here the CDR3 reads CASSVRGSPPDTQYS. Here the CDR3 DNA reads TGTGCCAGCAGCGTCAGGGGCTCTCCCCCAGATACGCAGTATTCT.

This clonotype was counted ten times or more. This CDR3 reads CASSLRLGPDDEKLFF. In DNA, the CDR3 is TGTGCCAGCAGTTTAAGACTTGGTCCGGATGACGAAAAACTGTTTTTT. The V gene is TRBV12-3 or TRBV12-4, the J gene TRBJ1-4; D remains ambiguous. CDR3 length: 16 residues. V was shortened by 2 bases and J by 8 bases, with 18 bases between the two germline ends.

This clonotype was picked up a small number of times. This chain uses TRBV4-2 with TRBJ2-7; perhaps TRBD2 as D (5 bases). The CDR3 loop spans 17 amino acids. Germline assignment: CDR1 LGHNA and CDR2 YNFKEQ. The V end lost 4 bases, the J end lost 2 bases, and 21 bases lay between the germline ends. Written as DNA, the CDR3 is TGTGCCAGCAGCCCAGGAGAGTTTGCGGGCGCCGCCTACGAGCAGTACTTC. Translated: CASSPGEFAGAAYEQYF.

This clonotype occurred many times. The chain carries TRBV7-2 and TRBJ2-7, with 8 bases identical to TRBD1. CDR1 and CDR2 from the germline V gene are SGHTA and FQGNSA. Losses at the gene ends were 4 bases for V and 4 bases for J; bases not matched to a gene: 9. The CDR3 length is 15 residues. CDR3 region: CASSSRTGFRYEQYF. The CDR3 DNA sequence: TGTGCCAGCAGCTCCCGGACAGGGTTTAGGTACGAGCAGTACTTC.

This clonotype was counted a few times. The junction departs from germline at one end; a sequencing error may be responsible. V is TRBV6-6 and J is TRBJ2-7; D may be TRBD2 (6 bases). The CDR3 is made up of 14 amino acids. Germline loops: CDR1 MNHNY, CDR2 SVGAGI (reference sequence). CDR3 residues: CASNLRENNYGQYF. The CDR3 region has the DNA TGTGCCAGCAACCTCCGGGAGAATAACTACGGGCAGTACTTC.

About this clonotype itself: This may stem from a read error, because a much larger clone lies one nucleotide away. The J gene is TRBJ2-7, the V gene TRBV2, with TRBD2 as a possible D gene (6 bases). Trimming took off 10 bases at V and 0 bases at J, with 13 bases between the two ends. The CDR3 consists of 13 residues. CDR1 and CDR2 (germline): SNHLY, FYNNEI. In DNA, the CDR3 is TGTGCCATACAACGGGGGTCCTCCTACGAGCAGTACTTC. It specifies CAIQRGSSYEQYF.

The chain has TRBV19 and TRBJ2-1; 14 positions agree with TRBD2. The CDR3 is made up of 19 amino acids. The ends lost 1 base at V and 0 bases at J; junction bases unmatched: 5. Germline V gives CDR1 LNHDA, CDR2 SQIVND (reference sequence). For the CDR3, the DNA is TGTGCCAGTAGTATAGTCGGACTAGCGGGAGGAAGCTCCTACAATGAGCAGTTCTTC. It translates to CASSIVGLAGGSSYNEQFF.

This clonotype has ten or more counts. The chain joins TRBV6-2 or TRBV6-3 to TRBJ1-1; D uncertain. This CDR3 spans 14 amino acids. V was clipped by 5 bases and J by 7 bases, with 17 bases between them. Germline CDR1 and CDR2: MNHEY and SVGEGT. The chain's CDR3 is CASSPRKLTHEAFF. CDR3 bases: TGTGCCAGCAGTCCCAGGAAGCTTACCCATGAAGCTTTCTTT.

A word on this clonotype: Germline and junction disagree at one end, which may indicate a read error. This chain connects TRBV27 to TRBJ1-5, with D maybe TRBD1 (6 bases). This CDR3 has 15 residues. The V gene's germline CDR1 is MNHEY and CDR2 SMNVEV (reference sequence). The CDR3 loop reads CARRLSGGGNQPPHF. For the CDR3, the DNA is TGTGCCCGCCGTTTGTCGGGGGGCGGTAATCAGCCCCCGCATTTT.

The J gene is TRBJ1-2, the V gene TRBV5-5; D is perhaps TRBD1 (6 bases). Deletions cut 5 bases from V and 6 bases from J, with 17 bases between. The germline CDR1 and CDR2 sequences are SGHKS and YYEKEE (reference sequence). CDR3 length equals 14 residues. CDR3 sequence reads: CASRFPGQGDGYTF. The CDR3 nucleotides read TGTGCCAGCAGATTTCCGGGACAAGGCGATGGCTACACCTTC. Together with reference TRBV5-5 and TRBJ1-2, the CDR3 gives the full variable domain: DAGVTQSPTHLIKTRGQQVTLRCSPISGHKSVSWYQQVLGQGPQFIFQYYEKEERGRGNFPDRFSARQFPNYSSELNVNALLLGDSALYLCASRFPGQGDGYTFGSGTRLTVV.

The rearrangement joins TRBV5-1 to TRBJ2-7, with no clear D. CDR3 length: 12 residues. Germline lookup yields CDR1 SGHRS and CDR2 YFSETQ. Trimming took 3 bases from V and 5 from J, leaving 9 bases between them. Here the CDR3 reads CASSSGRDEQYF. The CDR3 DNA follows: TGCGCCAGCAGCTCTGGTCGGGACGAGCAGTACTTC.

On this clonotype: A single base separates this from a much larger clone, so it may be a read error. The chain employs TRBV20-1 and TRBJ2-1; the match to TRBD2 covers 7 bases. This CDR3 region has 16 residues. The germline gives CDR1 DFQATT, CDR2 SNEGSKA (reference sequence). Written as DNA, the CDR3 is TGCAGTGCTAGGGATCTGGCACCGGGGGACTACTATGAGCAGTTCTTC. Translating gives CSARDLAPGDYYEQFF.

There are a few counts of this clonotype. The chain joins TRBV5-4 to TRBJ2-1, with D maybe TRBD1 (6 bases). CDR3 length: 14 amino acids. Germline V gene sequence: CDR1 SGHNT, CDR2 YYREEE (reference sequence). V was clipped by 2 bases and J by 3 bases, with 9 bases between them. CDR3 bases: TGTGCCAGCAGCTTCGGGACAAACTACAATGAGCAGTTCTTC. Residues: CASSFGTNYNEQFF.